This entry lists 14 T cell receptor beta chains sequenced from one sample in a study of vaccination and CD4 T cells after COVID-19. Their antigens are not known. Cultured CD4+ T cells had their DNA profiled by the Oncomine TCR Beta short-read assay. From the PCR reads, TCRdb called clonotypes with MiXCR, one entry per CDR3 protein. The table has about 4,700 distinct CDR3 sequences, around a quarter seen once; the top ten hold approximately 30%. Indicated treatment: roughly 10-day PBMC culture with coronavirus spike peptide pools or control peptides (ViraFEST assay). Samples of CD4+ T cells were obtained from the unexposed donor before the COVID-19 pandemic (2011-2018). Sequences were obtained from CD4+ T cells from blood, cultured in vitro. The source of these receptors is a human donor in good health.

This clonotype was recorded a few times. The chain recombines TRBV10-2 with TRBJ1-2, with TRBD1 matching over 8 bases. J gave up 8 bases and V 9 bases, and 8 bases lay outside the gene matches. In germline, CDR1 is WSHSY, CDR2 SAAADI. This CDR3 comprises 12 residues. The CDR3 spells CASSPGGQGYTF. The CDR3 region has the DNA TGCGCCAGTAGCCCAGGGGGCCAAGGCTACACCTTC.

This clonotype was recorded a few times. The chain carries TRBV2 and TRBJ1-6; D remains ambiguous. CDR1 SNHLY and CDR2 FYNNEI come from the germline V gene. The V gene lost 6 bases and the J gene lost 9 bases, with 21 bases spanning the gap. The CDR3 consists of 16 residues. The CDR3 reads CASRAKIGSQGSPLHF. The CDR3 nucleotides read TGTGCCAGCAGAGCCAAAATCGGGAGTCAAGGTTCACCCCTCCACTTT.

Only one count was recorded for this clonotype. V gene TRBV12-3 or TRBV12-4 combines with J gene TRBJ1-5, with D possibly TRBD1 on 5 matching bases. V lost 1 base, J lost 2 bases, and 12 bases lay in between. The CDR3 covers 16 residues. The CDR3 DNA follows: TGTGCCAGCAGTTTAGGCCTACAGGTGGGCAATCAGCCCCAGCATTTT. Its translation is CASSLGLQVGNQPQHF.

This clonotype has a handful of counts. The V gene is TRBV6-1, the J gene TRBJ1-1, with a possible D match to TRBD1 (5 bases). Trimming removed 6 bases from V and 2 bases from J, with 16 bases in between. Germline CDR1 and CDR2: MNHNS and SASEGT. This CDR3 has 15 residues. CDR3 nucleotide sequence: TGTGCCAGCAGGGATGGACGGGGGGGTAACACTGAAGCTTTCTTT. Its translation: CASRDGRGGNTEAFF.

The CDR3 sequence: CATSRDNIASEQFF. In DNA, the CDR3 is TGTGCCACCAGCAGAGATAACATAGCTAGCGAGCAGTTCTTC. The V and J genes are TRBV15 and TRBJ2-1, with TRBD2 as a possible D gene (5 bases). Trimming left V 0 bases short and J 10 bases short, with 13 bases between. The CDR3 covers 14 residues. Germline V lookup: CDR1 LNHNV, CDR2 YYDKDF (reference sequence).

The chain recombines TRBV15 with TRBJ1-1, with unresolved D. Trimming removed 1 base at V and 6 bases at J, with 12 bases between. CDR1 LNHNV and CDR2 YYDKDF come from the germline V gene (reference sequence). The CDR3 is 14 amino acids. The CDR3 spells CATSRVNRAAEAFF. The DNA for the CDR3 is TGTGCCACCAGCAGAGTTAACCGGGCTGCTGAAGCTTTCTTT.

The CDR3 DNA is TGTGCCAGCAGTTCATCCGGGACAGACTATGGCTACACCTTC. Translated: CASSSSGTDYGYTF. The rearrangement links TRBV27 to TRBJ1-2; 7 nucleotides align to TRBD1. The CDR3 spans 14 residues. Germline V gives CDR1 MNHEY, CDR2 SMNVEV (reference sequence). V lost 4 bases and J lost 3; bases outside the gene matches: 5.

V usage is TRBV7-3 and J usage is TRBJ2-5, with TRBD1 as a possible D gene (5 bases). V was pared by 0 bases and J by 0 bases, with 11 bases between. The CDR3 totals 16 residues. In germline, CDR1 is SGHTA, CDR2 FQGTGA. DNA for the CDR3: TGTGCCAGCAGCTTAACGGGGCAGATGAACCAAGAGACCCAGTACTTC. Protein: CASSLTGQMNQETQYF.

The J gene is TRBJ1-1, the V gene TRBV12-3 or TRBV12-4, with D unresolved. This CDR3 has 13 residues. Trimming left V 3 bases short and J 1 base short, with 6 bases between. The CDR3 reads CASSLGPNTEAFF. CDR3 DNA: TGTGCCAGCAGTTTGGGTCCGAACACTGAAGCTTTCTTT.

By its share, this clonotype is medium-sized. The J gene is TRBJ1-5, the V gene TRBV6-1, with 10 bases aligning to TRBD1. V lost 6 bases to trimming and J lost 6 bases; unmatched junction nucleotides: 8. CDR1 and CDR2 (germline): MNHNS, SASEGT. The CDR3 extends over 15 amino acids. The CDR3 reads CASRVPGQGSQPQHF. CDR3 DNA: TGTGCCAGCAGGGTTCCGGGACAGGGGTCTCAGCCCCAGCATTTT.

V gene TRBV15 combines with J gene TRBJ1-4, with TRBD1 matching 8 bases. The CDR3 has 16 amino acids. From germline, CDR1 is LNHNV and CDR2 YYDKDF (reference sequence). V lost 3 bases and J lost 10; bases outside the gene matches: 13. The chain's CDR3 is CATSREEDRGMVKLFF. CDR3 sequence (DNA): TGTGCCACCAGCAGGGAGGAAGACAGGGGAATGGTAAAACTGTTTTTT.

The V and J genes are TRBV10-1 and TRBJ2-1, with 9 nucleotides matching TRBD1. CDR1 and CDR2 from the germline V gene are WNHNN and SYGVQD (reference sequence). The CDR3 runs to 15 residues. Trimming removed 7 bases from V and 2 bases from J; junction bases left unmatched: 6. The CDR3 protein is CASTNRGRPYNEQFF. CDR3 coding DNA: TGCGCCAGCACCAACAGGGGGCGCCCCTACAATGAGCAGTTCTTC.

V gene TRBV30 combines with J gene TRBJ1-5; D is ambiguous. Germline values: CDR1 GTSNPN, CDR2 SVGIG (reference sequence). The length of the CDR3 is 15 residues. The V end lost 2 bases, the J end lost 3 bases, and 14 bases lay between the germline ends. In nucleotides, the CDR3 is TGTGCCTGGAGTAGTCCCCCAGGTTCCAATCAGCCCCAGCATTTT. Amino acid sequence: CAWSSPPGSNQPQHF.

The chain links TRBV12-3 or TRBV12-4 to TRBJ1-2; the D is unclear. Trimming pared 2 bases from V and 8 bases from J, leaving 15 bases between. The CDR3 is 14 residues long. The CDR3 nucleotides read TGTGCCAGCAGTTTATCGGCTCGGGGAAAAGGCTACACCTTC. Translated: CASSLSARGKGYTF.